These 2 T cell receptor beta chains were all obtained from the same sample, sequenced in a study of shared clonotypes between healthy human individuals. The protocol was immunoSEQ multiplex PCR, while the TCRdb copy is restricted to in-frame clones and leaves out a portion. The data show nearly 1,000,000 clones, around 80% seen once. The source material was memory CD4+ T cells sorted from blood. Subset in this sample: CD45RA-negative fraction. The origin of the receptors is a man between 18 and 29 years old in good health.

This clone has only one observation. V usage is TRBV4-1 and J usage is TRBJ2-5; TRBD1 aligns across 9 bases. TRBJ2-7 explains the end of the DNA better; the J call may be wrong. CDR1 and CDR2 (germline): MGHRA, YSYEKL. The CDR3 length is 16 residues. CDR3: CASSQGPGQGIYEQYF. CDR3 DNA: TGCGCCAGCAGCCAAGGTCCCGGACAGGGGATCTACGAGCAGTACTTC.

The chain links TRBV2 to TRBJ1-2, with D tentatively TRBD1 (5 bases). From germline, CDR1 is SNHLY and CDR2 FYNNEI. V lost 0 bases and J lost 5, with 13 bases in between. The CDR3 has 15 residues. The DNA for the CDR3 is TGTGCCAGCAGTGAAGCGGGGGGAAACCGTTATGGCTACACCTTC. Its protein is CASSEAGGNRYGYTF. Drawing the rest from reference TRBV2 and TRBJ1-2, the complete variable domain is EPEVTQTPSHQVTQMGQEVILRCVPISNHLYFYWYRQILGQKVEFLVSFYNNEISEKSEIFDDQFSVERPDGSNFTLKIRSTKLEDSAMYFCASSEAGGNRYGYTFGSGTRLTVV.